Listed here are 9 T cell receptor beta chains from one sample, sequenced in a study of beta chain features in type 1 diabetes listed by TCRdb under 2018. What the authors observed across the whole study: In all four CD4+ subsets, TCRB CDR3 length was moderately but significantly shorter in type 1 diabetes patients.

The library was generated by the immunoSEQ multiplex PCR assay. The entire amount of isolated RNA was reverse transcribed using the High Capacity cDNA Reverse Transcription Kit, so the sequenced TCRB transcripts were expressed ones. The clones in this table, taken by TCRdb from immuneACCESS, are in-frame only. Not every clone is retained; where verified, under half of the shortfall comes from an unresolved V gene, and the cause of the rest is unknown. The sample table holds some 150,000 clones, of which 8.5% to 10% were seen once. The ten most abundant clones make up 0.7% of the sample. These receptors lack a known antigen. The specimen sequenced was central memory CD4+ T cells from blood. These receptors all come from a woman younger than 45 with type 1 diabetes.

This clone was found a few times. The chain is built from TRBV28 and TRBJ1-2; unclear D gene. CDR3 length: 13 residues. CDR1 and CDR2 from the germline V gene are MDHEN and SYDVKM. With 8 bases removed from V and 2 bases from J, the gap between germline ends came to 12 bases. CDR3 sequence reads: CASARWENYGYTF. In nucleotides, the CDR3 is TGTGCCAGCGCCCGGTGGGAGAACTATGGCTACACCTTC.

This clone was seen a few times. This chain uses TRBV7-9 with TRBJ1-2, with D unresolved. Per germline, CDR1 SEHNR and CDR2 FQNEAQ (reference sequence). Between the trimmed V and J ends, which lost 5 bases and 7 bases, there was a span of 17 bases. The CDR3 has 14 amino acids. The CDR3 protein is CASSPETDPSGYTF. CDR3 bases: TGTGCCAGCAGCCCGGAGACTGACCCTAGTGGCTACACCTTC.

This clone was observed a handful of times. The J gene is TRBJ2-7, the V gene TRBV2; TRBD1 might be the D (6 bases). The CDR3 sequence is 11 residues long. Between the trimmed V and J ends, which lost 5 bases and 7 bases, there was a span of 9 bases. Germline CDR1 reads SNHLY; CDR2 reads FYNNEI. Here the CDR3 DNA reads TGTGCCAGCAGTAGGCAGGGGGAGCAGTACTTC. It codes for CASSRQGEQYF.

This clone has at least ten counts. The chain is built from TRBV4-1 and TRBJ1-2; TRBD1 aligns across 9 bases. CDR3 length: 16 residues. Germline-derived CDR1 and CDR2 are MGHRA and YSYEKL. The ends lost 4 bases at V and 5 bases at J; junction bases unmatched: 11. This CDR3 reads CASSPLGTGTGYGYTF. Here the CDR3 DNA reads TGCGCCAGCAGCCCCCTAGGAACCGGGACAGGGTATGGCTACACCTTC.

CDR3 coding DNA: TGTGCCAGCAGCTTGGACAATGGAGGCACAGATACGCAGTATTTT. This codes for CASSLDNGGTDTQYF. The rearrangement uses TRBV5-6 and TRBJ2-3; no clear D gene. This CDR3 spans 15 amino acids. V lost 0 bases to trimming and J lost 1 base, with 9 bases between them. Germline CDR1 is SGHDT and CDR2 is YYEEEE.

Concerning this clone: This CDR3 is also generated by other DNA sequences in the sample. The chain carries TRBV9 and TRBJ1-2; TRBD1 matches at 7 bases. CDR1 and CDR2 from the germline V gene are SGDLS and YYNGEE. The CDR3 covers 15 residues. Trimming removed 4 bases from V and 0 bases from J; junction bases left unmatched: 6. The CDR3 DNA follows: TGTGCCAGCAGCCCCCGGACAGGAGCTAACTATGGCTACACCTTC. Its protein is CASSPRTGANYGYTF.

This clone was observed a few times. The chain uses TRBV29-1 and TRBJ2-2; weak D call: TRBD1 (6 bases). CDR1 is SQVTM and CDR2 is ANQGSEA in the germline V gene. CDR3 size: 14 residues. V lost 6 bases and J lost 8, with 19 bases in between. In nucleotides, the CDR3 is TGCAGCGTCCGGGACAATTTCCCGGTAGGGGAGCTGTTTTTT. Protein sequence: CSVRDNFPVGELFF.

This clone has only a few counts. This sequence joins TRBV9 and TRBJ1-5, with 8 bases aligning to TRBD1. The ends lost 4 bases at V and 5 bases at J; junction bases unmatched: 8. The CDR3 covers 15 residues. Germline CDR1 SGDLS, CDR2 YYNGEE. The CDR3, as DNA: TGTGCCAGCAGCCAGATGGCAGGGGGCGATCAGCCCCAGCATTTT. Its translation: CASSQMAGGDQPQHF.

J is TRBJ2-3 and V is TRBV25-1; 7 bases are a match to TRBD2. CDR3 size: 14 residues. The V and J ends lost 4 bases and 2 bases, in that order; junction bases with no gene match: 3. The germline gives CDR1 MGHDK, CDR2 SYGVNS. The CDR3 sequence: CASSAAGYTDTQYF. The CDR3 region has the DNA TGTGCCAGCAGTGCAGCGGGATACACAGATACGCAGTATTTT.